This T cell receptor (beta chain) was found in a study of shared clonotypes between healthy human individuals. The study, taken as a whole, reports: An expected dependence of interdonor clonotype sharing on sequencing depth was noted.

To note about this clone: Its antigen is not identified.

Some clones are missing from TCRdb's copy, which holds only in-frame ones; the method was immunoSEQ multiplex PCR. The sample includes approximately 940,000 clones, 70% to 85% of them seen just once. The germline CDR1 and CDR2 sequences are SGHNT and YYREEE (reference sequence). The ends were cut back, 0 bases at V and 7 bases at J, with 16 bases in the middle. The CDR3 contains 15 residues. The receptor comes from a man aged 18 to 35 in good health. Sequencing was done on a sample of memory CD4+ T cells sorted from blood. Subset here: CD45RA-negative fraction. The chain joins TRBV5-4 to TRBJ1-2; unclear D gene. The CDR3 loop reads CASSLAVGGNGGYTF. The CDR3 coding sequence is TGTGCCAGCAGCTTGGCAGTTGGAGGCAATGGTGGCTACACCTTC.